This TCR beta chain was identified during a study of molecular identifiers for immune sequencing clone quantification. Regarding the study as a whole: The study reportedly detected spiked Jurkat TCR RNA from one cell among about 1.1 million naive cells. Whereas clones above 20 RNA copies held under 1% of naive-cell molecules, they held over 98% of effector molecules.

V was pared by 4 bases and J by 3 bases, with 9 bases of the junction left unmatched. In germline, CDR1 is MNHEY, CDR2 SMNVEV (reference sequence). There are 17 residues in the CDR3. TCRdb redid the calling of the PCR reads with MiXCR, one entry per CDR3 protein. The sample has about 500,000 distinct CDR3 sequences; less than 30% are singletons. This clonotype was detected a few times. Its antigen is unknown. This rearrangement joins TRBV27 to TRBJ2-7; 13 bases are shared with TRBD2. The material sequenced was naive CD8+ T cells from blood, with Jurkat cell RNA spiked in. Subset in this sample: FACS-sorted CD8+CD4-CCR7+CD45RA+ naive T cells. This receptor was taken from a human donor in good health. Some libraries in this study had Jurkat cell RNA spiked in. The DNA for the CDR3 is TGTGCCAGCAGTTCCGCACTAGCGGGAGGGCCGGTCTACGAGCAGTACTTC. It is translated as CASSSALAGGPVYEQYF.